The present T cell receptor (beta chain) was sequenced within a study of blood T cells in healthy people across ages. Turning to the study itself: About one barcoded beta molecule was captured per two T cells (by template switching).

This clonotype occurred a few times. A second roughly 6 to 11 cycle PCR used barcoded and J-beta primers. TCRdb passed the 5' RACE reads through MiXCR, listing each CDR3 protein once. The repertoire holds about a million distinct CDR3 sequences, just over 50% seen once, with about a fifth in the top ten. The source of this sequence is a woman in her fifties or sixties in good health. The source material was blood.

The CDR3 protein is CASSSGGGFHEQYF. The CDR3 region has the DNA TGTGCCAGCAGCTCTGGTGGGGGTTTCCACGAGCAGTACTTC. The V call is TRBV5-6, the J call TRBJ2-7; the D gene could be TRBD1 or TRBD2 (5 bases each). Trimming pared 3 bases from V and 5 bases from J, leaving 15 bases between. CDR1 SGHDT and CDR2 YYEEEE come from the germline V gene. This CDR3 region has 14 residues. Full variable domain (rest looked up from reference TRBV5-6 and TRBJ2-7): DAGVTQSPTHLIKTRGQQVTLRCSPKSGHDTVSWYQQALGQGPQFIFQYYEEEERQRGNFPDRFSGHQFPNYSSELNVNALLLGDSALYLCASSSGGGFHEQYFGPGTRLTVT.